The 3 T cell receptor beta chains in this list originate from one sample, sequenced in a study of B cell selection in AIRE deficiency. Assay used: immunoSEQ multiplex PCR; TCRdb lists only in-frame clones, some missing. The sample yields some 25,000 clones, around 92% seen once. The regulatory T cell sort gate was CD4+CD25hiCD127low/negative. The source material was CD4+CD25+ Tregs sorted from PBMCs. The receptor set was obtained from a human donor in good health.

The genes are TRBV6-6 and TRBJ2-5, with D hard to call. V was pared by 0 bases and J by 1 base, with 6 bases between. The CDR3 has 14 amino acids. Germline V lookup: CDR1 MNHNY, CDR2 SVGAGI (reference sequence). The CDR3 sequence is CASSYSAGQETQYF. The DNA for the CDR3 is TGTGCCAGCAGTTACTCGGCAGGCCAAGAGACCCAGTACTTC.

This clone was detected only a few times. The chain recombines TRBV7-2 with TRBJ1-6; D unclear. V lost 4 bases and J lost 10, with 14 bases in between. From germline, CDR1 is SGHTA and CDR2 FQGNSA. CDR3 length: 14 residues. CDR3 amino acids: CASSSGSNGSPLHF. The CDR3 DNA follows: TGTGCCAGCAGCTCCGGATCTAACGGGTCACCCCTCCACTTT.

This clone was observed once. CDR3 in DNA: TGTGCCAGCAGTCCAGACCAGGGGGACACTGAAGCTTTCTTT. It yields the protein CASSPDQGDTEAFF. The chain joins TRBV27 to TRBJ1-1; 7 bases are shared with TRBD1. The length of the CDR3 is 14 residues. Per germline, CDR1 MNHEY and CDR2 SMNVEV (reference sequence). V lost 5 bases and J lost 3; bases outside the gene matches: 6.